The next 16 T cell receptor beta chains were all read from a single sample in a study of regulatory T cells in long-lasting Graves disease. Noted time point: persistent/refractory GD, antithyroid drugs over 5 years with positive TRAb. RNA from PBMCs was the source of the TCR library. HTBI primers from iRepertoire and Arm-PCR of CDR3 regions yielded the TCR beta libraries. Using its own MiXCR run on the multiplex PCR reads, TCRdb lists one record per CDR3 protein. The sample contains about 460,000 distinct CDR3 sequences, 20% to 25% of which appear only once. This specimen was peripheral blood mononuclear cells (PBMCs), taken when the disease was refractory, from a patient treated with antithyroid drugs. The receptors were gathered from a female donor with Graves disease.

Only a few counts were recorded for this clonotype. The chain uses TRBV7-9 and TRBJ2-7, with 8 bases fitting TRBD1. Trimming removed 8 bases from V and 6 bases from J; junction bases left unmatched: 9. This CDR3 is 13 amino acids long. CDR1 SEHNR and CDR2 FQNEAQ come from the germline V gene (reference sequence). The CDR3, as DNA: TGTGCCAGCTCTGGACAGGGCGTTAGCGAGCAGTACTTC. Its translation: CASSGQGVSEQYF.

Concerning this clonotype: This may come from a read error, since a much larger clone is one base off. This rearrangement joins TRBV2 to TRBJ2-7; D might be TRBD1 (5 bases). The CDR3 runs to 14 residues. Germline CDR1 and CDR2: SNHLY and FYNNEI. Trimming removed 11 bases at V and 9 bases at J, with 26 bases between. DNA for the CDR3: TGTGCCGGCAAGGGATCTTGGGGCCCCCACGGGCAGTACTTC. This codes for CAGKGSWGPHGQYF.

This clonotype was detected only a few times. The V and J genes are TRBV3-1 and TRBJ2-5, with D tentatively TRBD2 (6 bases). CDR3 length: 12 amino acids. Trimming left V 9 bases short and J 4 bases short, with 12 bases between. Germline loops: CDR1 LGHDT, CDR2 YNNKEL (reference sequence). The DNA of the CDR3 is TGTGCCAGTGGGGCCGGGGGAGAGACCCAGTACTTC. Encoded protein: CASGAGGETQYF.

CDR3 in amino acids: CASQRPGHSYEAFF. The CDR3 DNA reads TGTGCCAGTCAAAGACCGGGACACAGTTATGAAGCTTTCTTT. The rearrangement links TRBV6-2 or TRBV6-3 to TRBJ1-1, with D possibly TRBD1 on 6 matching bases. The CDR3 extends over 14 amino acids. Trimming left V 9 bases short and J 7 bases short, with 21 bases between. Germline V gene sequence: CDR1 MNHEY, CDR2 SVGEGT.

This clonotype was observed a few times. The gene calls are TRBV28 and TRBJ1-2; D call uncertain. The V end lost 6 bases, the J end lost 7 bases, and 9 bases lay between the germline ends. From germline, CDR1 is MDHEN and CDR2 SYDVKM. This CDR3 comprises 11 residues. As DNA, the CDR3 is TGTGCCAGCAGCCATCTGAGTGGCTACACCTTC. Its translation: CASSHLSGYTF.

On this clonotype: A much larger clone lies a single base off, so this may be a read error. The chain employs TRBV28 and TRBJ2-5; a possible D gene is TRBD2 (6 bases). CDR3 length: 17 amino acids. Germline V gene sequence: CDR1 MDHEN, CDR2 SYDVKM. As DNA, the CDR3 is TGTGCCAACAGTTTGAGGGCCAGAGGGGAGGACCAAGAGACCCAGTACTTC. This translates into CANSLRARGEDQETQYF.

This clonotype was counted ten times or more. DNA of the CDR3: TGTGCCAGCAGCCCTAGGAGGAACACTGAAGCTTTCTTT. Translating it yields CASSPRRNTEAFF. The chain links TRBV6-1 to TRBJ1-1, with no clear D. Trimming shortened V by 6 bases and J by 1 base, and 9 bases separated the two germline ends. The CDR3 covers 13 residues. From germline, CDR1 is MNHNS and CDR2 SASEGT.

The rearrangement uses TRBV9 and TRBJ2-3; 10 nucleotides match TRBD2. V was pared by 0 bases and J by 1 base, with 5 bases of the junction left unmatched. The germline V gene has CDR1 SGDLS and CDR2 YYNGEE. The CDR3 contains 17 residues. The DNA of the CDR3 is TGTGCCAGCAGCGTAGCTAGCGGGAGCCGGGGCACAGATACGCAGTATTTT. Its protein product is CASSVASGSRGTDTQYF. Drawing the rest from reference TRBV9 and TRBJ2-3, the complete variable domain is DSGVTQTPKHLITATGQRVTLRCSPRSGDLSVYWYQQSLDQGLQFLIQYYNGEERAKGNILERFSAQQFPDLHSELNLSSLELGDSALYFCASSVASGSRGTDTQYFGPGTRLTVL.

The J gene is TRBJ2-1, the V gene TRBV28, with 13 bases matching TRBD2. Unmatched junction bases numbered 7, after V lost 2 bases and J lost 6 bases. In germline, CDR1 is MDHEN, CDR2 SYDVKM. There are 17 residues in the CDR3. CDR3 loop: CASSLPVTSGRGNEQFF. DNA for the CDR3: TGTGCCAGCAGTTTACCCGTCACTAGCGGGAGGGGCAATGAGCAGTTCTTC.

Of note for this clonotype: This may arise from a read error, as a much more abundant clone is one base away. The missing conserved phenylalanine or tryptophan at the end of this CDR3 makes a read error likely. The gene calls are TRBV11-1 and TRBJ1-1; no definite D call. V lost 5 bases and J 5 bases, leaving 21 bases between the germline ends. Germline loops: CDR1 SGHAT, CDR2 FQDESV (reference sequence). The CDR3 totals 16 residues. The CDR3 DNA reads TGTGCCAGCAGCCCAAATCTATGGAGAGGGCGAACTGAAGCTTTCTCT. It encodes CASSPNLWRGRTEAFS.

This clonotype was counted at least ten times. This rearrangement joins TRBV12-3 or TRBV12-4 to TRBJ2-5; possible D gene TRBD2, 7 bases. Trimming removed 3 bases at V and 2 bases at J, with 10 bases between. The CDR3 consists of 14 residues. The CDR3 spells CASSFGGRQETQYF. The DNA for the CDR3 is TGTGCCAGCAGTTTCGGGGGGCGGCAAGAGACCCAGTACTTC.

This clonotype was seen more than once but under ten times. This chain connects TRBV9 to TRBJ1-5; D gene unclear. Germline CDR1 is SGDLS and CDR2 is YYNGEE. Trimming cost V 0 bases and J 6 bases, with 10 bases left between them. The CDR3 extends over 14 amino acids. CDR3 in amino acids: CASSVGPVGQPQHF. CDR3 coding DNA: TGTGCCAGCAGCGTAGGGCCAGTCGGTCAGCCCCAGCATTTT.

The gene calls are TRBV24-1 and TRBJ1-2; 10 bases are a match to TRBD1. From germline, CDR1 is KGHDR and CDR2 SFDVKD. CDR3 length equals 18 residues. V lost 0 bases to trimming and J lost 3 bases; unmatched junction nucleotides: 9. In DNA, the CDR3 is TGTGCCACCAGTGATTTGGGGGGACAGGGGCACGGTGACTATGGCTACACCTTC. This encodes CATSDLGGQGHGDYGYTF.

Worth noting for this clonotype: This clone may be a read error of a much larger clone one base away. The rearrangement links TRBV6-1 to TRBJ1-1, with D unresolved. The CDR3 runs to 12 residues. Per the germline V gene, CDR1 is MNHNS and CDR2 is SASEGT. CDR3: CACSRPASEAFF. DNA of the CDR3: TGTGCCTGCAGTCGGCCCGCTTCTGAAGCTTTCTTT.

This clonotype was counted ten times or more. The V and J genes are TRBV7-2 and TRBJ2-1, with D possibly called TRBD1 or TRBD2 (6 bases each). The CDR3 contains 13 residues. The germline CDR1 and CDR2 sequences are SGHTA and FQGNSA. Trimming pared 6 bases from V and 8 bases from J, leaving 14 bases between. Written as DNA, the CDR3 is TGTGCCAGCAGACCGGAGGGGGACTATGAGCAGTTCTTC. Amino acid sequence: CASRPEGDYEQFF.

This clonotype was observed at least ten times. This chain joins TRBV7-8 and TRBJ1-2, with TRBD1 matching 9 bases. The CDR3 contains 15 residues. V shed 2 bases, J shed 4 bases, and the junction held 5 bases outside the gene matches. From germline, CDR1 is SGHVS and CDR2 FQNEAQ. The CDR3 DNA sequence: TGTGCCAGCAGCTTAAGGACAGGGGCCCGCTATGGCTACACCTTC. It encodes CASSLRTGARYGYTF.